Below, one T cell receptor beta chain is given with its context. These data belong to a study of T cells expressing NK-cell markers. At the level of the study: Seven of eight sequenced donors tested HCMV-seropositive; one tested seronegative.

Germline V CDR1 and CDR2: SGHNT, YENEEA. This CDR3 has 16 amino acids. TCRdb reprocessed the 5' RACE reads and stores each CDR3 protein as one record, lacking DNA. The table lists around 470,000 distinct CDR3 sequences. Sample: blood T cells: a sorted CD56 or NKG2C T cell subset, CD4+ or CD8+ T cells, or bulk PBMC T cells (not recorded which). This chain links TRBV11-3 with TRBJ1-1. The receptor comes from a woman aged 50 to 60 in good health. CDR3 residues: CASSLDKGSVNTEAFF.